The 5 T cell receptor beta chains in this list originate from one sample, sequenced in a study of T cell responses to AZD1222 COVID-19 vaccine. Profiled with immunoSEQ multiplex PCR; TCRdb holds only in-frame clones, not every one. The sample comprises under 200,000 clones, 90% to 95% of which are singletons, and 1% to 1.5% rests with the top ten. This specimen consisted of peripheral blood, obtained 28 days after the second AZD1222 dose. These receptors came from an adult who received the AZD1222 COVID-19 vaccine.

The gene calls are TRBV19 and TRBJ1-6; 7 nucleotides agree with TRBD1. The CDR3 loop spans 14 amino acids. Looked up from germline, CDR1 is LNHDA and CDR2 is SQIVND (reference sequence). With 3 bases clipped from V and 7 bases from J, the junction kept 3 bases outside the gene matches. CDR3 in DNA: TGTGCCAGTAGTATTGGGACAGCAAATTCACCCCTCCACTTT. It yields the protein CASSIGTANSPLHF.

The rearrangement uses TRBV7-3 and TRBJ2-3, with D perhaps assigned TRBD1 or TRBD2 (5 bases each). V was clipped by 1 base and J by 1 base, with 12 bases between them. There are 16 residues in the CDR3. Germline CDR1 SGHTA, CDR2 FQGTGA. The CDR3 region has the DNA TGTGCCAGCAGCTTAAAGGGGAGAGGGGGCACAGATACGCAGTATTTT. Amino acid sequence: CASSLKGRGGTDTQYF.

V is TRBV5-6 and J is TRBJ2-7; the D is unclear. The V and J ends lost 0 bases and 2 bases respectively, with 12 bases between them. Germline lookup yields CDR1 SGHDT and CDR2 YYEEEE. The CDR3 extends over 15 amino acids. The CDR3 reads CASSLALLDTYEQYF. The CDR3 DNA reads TGTGCCAGCAGCTTGGCCTTACTCGACACCTACGAGCAGTACTTC.

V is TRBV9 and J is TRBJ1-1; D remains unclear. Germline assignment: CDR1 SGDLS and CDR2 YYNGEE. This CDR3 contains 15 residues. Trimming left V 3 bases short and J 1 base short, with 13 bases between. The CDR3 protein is CASSEYRDQNTEAFF. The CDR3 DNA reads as TGTGCCAGCAGCGAATACAGAGACCAGAACACTGAAGCTTTCTTT.

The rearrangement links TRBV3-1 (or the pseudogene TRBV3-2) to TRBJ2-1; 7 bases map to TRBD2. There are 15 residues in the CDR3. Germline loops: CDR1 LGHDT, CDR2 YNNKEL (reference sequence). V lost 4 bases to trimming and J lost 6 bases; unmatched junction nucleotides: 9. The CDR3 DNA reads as TGTGCCAGCAGCCCTCAGGGAGGGTTGGGCAATGAGCAGTTCTTC. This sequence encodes CASSPQGGLGNEQFF.